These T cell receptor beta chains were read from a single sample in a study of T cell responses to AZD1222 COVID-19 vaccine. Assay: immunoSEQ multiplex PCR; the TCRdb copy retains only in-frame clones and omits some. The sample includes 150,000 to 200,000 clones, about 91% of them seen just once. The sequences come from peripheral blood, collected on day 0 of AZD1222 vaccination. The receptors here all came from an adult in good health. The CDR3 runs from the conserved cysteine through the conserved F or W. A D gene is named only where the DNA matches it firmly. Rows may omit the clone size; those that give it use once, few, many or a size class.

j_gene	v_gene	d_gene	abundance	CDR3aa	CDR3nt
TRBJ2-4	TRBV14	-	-	CASSQDLSLAKNIQYF	TGTGCCAGCAGCCAAGATCTCAGCTTAGCCAAAAACATTCAGTACTTC
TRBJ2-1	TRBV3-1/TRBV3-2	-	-	CASSQPGLRAYNEQFF	TGTGCCAGCAGCCAACCGGGACTTAGGGCCTACAATGAGCAGTTCTTC
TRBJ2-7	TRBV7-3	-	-	CASSQYLDYEQYF	TGTGCCAGCAGCCAATACCTTGATTACGAGCAGTACTTC
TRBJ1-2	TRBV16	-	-	CASSQSSASGYTF	TGTGCCAGCAGCCAATCGTCGGCTAGCGGCTACACCTTC
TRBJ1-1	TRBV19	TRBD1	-	CASTPGGNTEAFF	TGTGCCAGTACACCAGGGGGGAACACTGAAGCTTTCTTT
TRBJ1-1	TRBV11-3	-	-	CASSPGGGRYNTEAFF	TGTGCCAGCAGCCCGGGGGGGGGCAGATATAACACTGAAGCTTTCTTT
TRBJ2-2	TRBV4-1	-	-	CASSQGEGVTGELFF	TGCGCCAGCAGCCAAGGGGAGGGGGTAACCGGGGAGCTGTTTTTT
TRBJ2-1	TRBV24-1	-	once	CATSDSPSGGHNEQFF	TGTGCCACCAGTGATTCTCCTTCGGGCGGGCACAATGAGCAGTTCTTC
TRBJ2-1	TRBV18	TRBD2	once	CASSPQVAGAYNEQFF	TGTGCCAGCTCACCACAGGTAGCGGGAGCCTACAATGAGCAGTTCTTC
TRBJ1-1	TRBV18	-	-	CASSLDIRTANTEAFF	TGTGCCAGCTCCCTTGATATTCGGACAGCGAACACTGAAGCTTTCTTT
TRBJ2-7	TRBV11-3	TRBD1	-	CASSTGQGVGQYF	TGTGCCAGCAGCACGGGACAGGGGGTCGGGCAGTACTTC
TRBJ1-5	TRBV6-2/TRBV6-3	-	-	CASSYSLGGNQPQHF	TGTGCCAGCAGTTACTCGCTAGGTGGCAATCAGCCCCAGCATTTT
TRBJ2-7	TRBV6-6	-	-	CASTTNGGVGEQYF	TGTGCCAGCACCACTAATGGGGGCGTGGGCGAGCAGTACTTC
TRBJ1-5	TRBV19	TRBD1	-	CASRTGTGGGWPQHF	TGTGCCAGTAGAACCGGGACAGGGGGCGGTTGGCCCCAGCATTTT
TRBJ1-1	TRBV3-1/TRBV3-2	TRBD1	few	CASSPRQGFTEAFF	TGTGCCAGCAGCCCACGACAGGGGTTCACTGAAGCTTTCTTT
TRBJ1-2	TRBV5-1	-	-	CASSLVRLEDYGYTF	TGCGCCAGCAGCTTGGTACGGCTTGAGGACTATGGCTACACCTTC
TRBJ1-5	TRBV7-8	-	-	CASSLDRQMQPQHF	TGTGCCAGCAGCTTAGACAGACAGATGCAGCCCCAGCATTTT
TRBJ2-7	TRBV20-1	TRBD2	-	CSASGSSGGSYEQYF	TGCAGTGCTAGTGGTTCTAGCGGGGGCTCCTACGAGCAGTACTTC
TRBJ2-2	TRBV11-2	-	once	CASSFDLNTGELFF	TGTGCCAGCAGCTTTGACTTGAACACCGGGGAGCTGTTTTTT
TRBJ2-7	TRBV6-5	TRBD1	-	CASGAGGQGYEQYF	TGTGCCAGCGGCGCTGGGGGACAGGGGTACGAGCAGTACTTC
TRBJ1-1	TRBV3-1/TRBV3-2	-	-	CASSRRAVTEAFF	TGTGCCAGCAGCCGGAGGGCGGTGACTGAAGCTTTCTTT
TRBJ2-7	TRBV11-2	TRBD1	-	CASSLSGGFEQYF	TGTGCCAGCAGCTTATCAGGGGGCTTCGAGCAGTACTTC
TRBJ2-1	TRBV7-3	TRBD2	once	CASSLGRGLAGNNEQFF	TGTGCCAGCAGCTTAGGACGGGGACTAGCGGGTAACAATGAGCAGTTCTTC
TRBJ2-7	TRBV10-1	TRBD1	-	CASSRTGTGGNLGSEQYF	TGCGCCAGCAGTCGCACCGGGACAGGGGGGAACCTTGGGTCCGAGCAGTACTTC
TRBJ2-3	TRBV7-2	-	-	CASSLSLRSTDTQYF	TGTGCCAGCAGCTTAAGCCTACGAAGCACAGATACGCAGTATTTT
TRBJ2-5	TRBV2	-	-	CASSVSRQETQYF	TGTGCCAGCAGTGTCAGTCGGCAAGAGACCCAGTACTTC
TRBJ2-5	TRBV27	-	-	CASSQGFRVNQETQYF	TGTGCCAGCAGCCAAGGTTTTCGGGTGAACCAAGAGACCCAGTACTTC
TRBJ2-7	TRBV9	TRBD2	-	CASSVGLAGSYEQYF	TGTGCCAGCAGCGTAGGATTAGCGGGTAGCTACGAGCAGTACTTC
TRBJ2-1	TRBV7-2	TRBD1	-	CASSATTGGYNEQFF	TGTGCCAGCAGCGCCACGACAGGGGGCTACAATGAGCAGTTCTTC
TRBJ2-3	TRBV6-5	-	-	CASSNTQGRSHTQYF	TGTGCCAGCAGTAACACACAGGGCCGGTCGCATACGCAGTATTTT
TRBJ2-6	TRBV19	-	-	CASSDRRSGANVLTF	TGTGCCAGTAGTGACCGTAGATCTGGGGCCAACGTCCTGACTTTC
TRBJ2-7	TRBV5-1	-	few	CASSLEPGTYEQYF	TGCGCCAGCAGCTTGGAGCCGGGTACCTACGAGCAGTACTTC
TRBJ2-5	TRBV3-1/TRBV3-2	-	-	CASSQVRGRETQYF	TGTGCCAGCAGCCAAGTACGGGGCCGAGAGACCCAGTACTTC
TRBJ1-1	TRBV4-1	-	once	CASSHPPTSGTEAFF	TGCGCCAGCAGCCATCCCCCGACGTCGGGCACTGAAGCTTTCTTT
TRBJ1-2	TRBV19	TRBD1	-	CASSATGTGSSGYTF	TGTGCCAGTAGCGCCACCGGGACAGGCAGCTCTGGCTACACCTTC
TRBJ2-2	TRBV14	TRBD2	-	CASSREGAWIIPGELFF	TGTGCCAGCAGCCGGGAGGGTGCGTGGATCATCCCCGGGGAGCTGTTTTTT
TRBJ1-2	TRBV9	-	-	CASSVENFPTF	TGTGCCAGCAGCGTAGAAAACTTCCCCACCTTC
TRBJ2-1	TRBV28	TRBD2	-	CASTTSGKGYNEQFF	TGTGCCAGCACGACTAGCGGAAAGGGGTACAATGAGCAGTTCTTC
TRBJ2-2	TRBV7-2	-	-	CASSTGTYTGELFF	TGTGCCAGCAGCACCGGGACGTACACCGGGGAGCTGTTTTTT
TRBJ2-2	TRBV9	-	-	CASSVDLAANTGELFF	TGTGCCAGCAGCGTAGACCTTGCCGCGAACACCGGGGAGCTGTTTTTT
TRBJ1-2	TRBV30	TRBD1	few	CAGTATYGYTF	TGTGCCGGGACAGCAACCTATGGCTACACCTTC